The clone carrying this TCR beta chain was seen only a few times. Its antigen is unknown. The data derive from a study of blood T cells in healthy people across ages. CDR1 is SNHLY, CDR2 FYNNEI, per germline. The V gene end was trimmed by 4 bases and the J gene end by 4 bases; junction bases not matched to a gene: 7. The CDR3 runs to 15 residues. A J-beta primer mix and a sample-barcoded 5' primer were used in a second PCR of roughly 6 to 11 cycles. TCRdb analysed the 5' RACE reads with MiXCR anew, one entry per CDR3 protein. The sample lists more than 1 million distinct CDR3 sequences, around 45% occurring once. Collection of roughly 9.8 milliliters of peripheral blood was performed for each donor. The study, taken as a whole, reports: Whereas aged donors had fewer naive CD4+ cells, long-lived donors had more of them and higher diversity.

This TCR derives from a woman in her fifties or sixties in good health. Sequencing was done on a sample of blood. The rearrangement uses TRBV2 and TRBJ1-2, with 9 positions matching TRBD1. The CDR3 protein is CASSVSGTGLYGYTF. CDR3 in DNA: TGTGCCAGCAGTGTTTCCGGGACAGGGCTCTATGGCTACACCTTC.